Below, 17 T cell receptor beta chains from the same sample are listed, as sequenced in a study of cytomegalovirus exposure and HLA in healthy donors (dated by TCRdb to the late 2010s). Libraries were made using the immunoSEQ multiplex PCR assay. For the multiplex PCR, a mixture combining 60 forward primers for TCR Vbeta segments and 13 reverse primers for TCR Jbeta segments was used. The table comes from immuneACCESS by way of TCRdb, which keeps in-frame sequences with V and J called. Part of the clones is missing from these tables; in studies checked, under half for an unresolved V gene and the rest for unknown reasons. This sample comprises some 66,000 clones, approximately 80% of them detected only once. Of the sample, 2.5% to 3% falls within the top ten clones. The sequenced sample consisted of PBMCs. These receptors were collected from a woman aged 25-40 years in good health and CMV-seronegative.

J is TRBJ2-4 and V is TRBV13, with 10 bases lining up with TRBD1. The germline gives CDR1 PRHDT, CDR2 FYEKMQ (reference sequence). The CDR3 sequence is 17 residues long. After removal of 4 bases from V and 6 bases from J, the junction contained 12 bases not matched to a gene. DNA for the CDR3: TGTGCCAGCAGCTCACGGGACAGGGGTAATCACAGAAACATTCAGTACTTC. It translates to CASSSRDRGNHRNIQYF.

The chain is built from TRBV5-1 and TRBJ1-1; 8 positions agree with TRBD1. This CDR3 is 14 amino acids long. The V gene end was trimmed by 3 bases and the J gene end by 1 base; junction bases not matched to a gene: 2. Germline V CDR1 and CDR2: SGHRS, YFSETQ. CDR3: CASSWGTGNTEAFF. The CDR3 DNA reads as TGCGCCAGCAGCTGGGGGACAGGGAACACTGAAGCTTTCTTT.

The chain is built from TRBV11-2 and TRBJ2-1, with a possible D match to TRBD2 (7 bases). The CDR3 length is 16 residues. Trimming stripped 5 bases from V and 1 base from J, with 15 bases between. Germline lookup yields CDR1 SGHAT and CDR2 FQNNGV. Here the CDR3 reads CASSRIRGASYNEQFF. The CDR3 DNA reads as TGTGCCAGCAGCCGTATTCGGGGGGCTTCCTACAATGAGCAGTTCTTC.

Only a few counts were recorded for this clone. The rearrangement joins TRBV5-4 to TRBJ1-4; 9 nucleotides align to TRBD1. CDR3 size: 16 residues. J lost 7 bases, V lost 4 bases, and 11 bases had no gene match. From germline, CDR1 is SGHNT and CDR2 YYREEE (reference sequence). CDR3 coding DNA: TGTGCCAGCAGCCAGAACCCGGGACAGGGCGTTGAAAAACTGTTTTTT. Its protein product is CASSQNPGQGVEKLFF.

The chain has TRBV4-1 and TRBJ1-4; 9 nucleotides line up with TRBD1. Unmatched junction bases numbered 6, after V lost 1 base and J lost 6 bases. Looked up from germline, CDR1 is MGHRA and CDR2 is YSYEKL. The CDR3 sequence is 16 residues long. Here the CDR3 reads CASSQGPGTGHEKLFF. The DNA of the CDR3 is TGCGCCAGCAGCCAAGGGCCCGGGACAGGGCATGAAAAACTGTTTTTT.

The V gene is TRBV2, the J gene TRBJ1-1; the D gene is possibly TRBD1 (6 bases). V shed 6 bases and J shed 1 base, with 12 bases lying between them. CDR3 length: 14 residues. The V gene's germline CDR1 is SNHLY and CDR2 FYNNEI. The CDR3 bases are TGTGCCAGCAGACGACAGGCATCGAACACTGAAGCTTTCTTT. Protein: CASRRQASNTEAFF.

The genes are TRBV5-1 and TRBJ2-1; 7 nucleotides match TRBD1. The CDR3 runs 14 residues. The V segment lost 5 bases and the J segment 2 bases; nucleotides outside the gene matches: 4. Germline values: CDR1 SGHRS, CDR2 YFSETQ. The CDR3 DNA reads as TGCGCCAGCAGTTACGGGACAGCCTACAATGAGCAGTTCTTC. It encodes CASSYGTAYNEQFF.

The chain joins TRBV7-9 to TRBJ1-5; TRBD1 aligns across 7 bases. This CDR3 is built from 14 residues. V trimming: 3 bases; J trimming: 3 bases; junction bases outside the gene matches: 2. CDR1 and CDR2 (germline): SEHNR, FQNEAQ (reference sequence). The CDR3 region has the DNA TGTGCCAGCAGCTTCCAGGGGGACAATCAGCCCCAGCATTTT. Amino acid sequence: CASSFQGDNQPQHF.

V is TRBV7-9 and J is TRBJ2-5; 10 positions match TRBD2. CDR3 length: 18 residues. The germline V gene has CDR1 SEHNR and CDR2 FQNEAQ (reference sequence). Germline trimming cut 1 base from V and 3 bases from J; bases unmatched to any gene: 11. The CDR3 DNA sequence: TGTGCCAGCAGCTTAGTGGTCGAGGCTAGCGGGGGCAAAGAGACCCAGTACTTC. Translation: CASSLVVEASGGKETQYF.

The chain has TRBV10-3 and TRBJ2-7; 7 nucleotides line up with TRBD1. CDR1 is ENHRY and CDR2 is SYGVKD in the germline V gene. V lost 6 bases and J lost 5; bases outside the gene matches: 7. The CDR3 totals 13 residues. Here the CDR3 reads CAISRDRADEQYF. The CDR3 nucleotides read TGTGCCATCAGCCGCGACAGGGCAGACGAGCAGTACTTC.

This sequence joins TRBV7-2 and TRBJ2-3; 14 nucleotides line up with TRBD2. Trimming at V came to 6 bases and at J to 9 bases, leaving 11 bases not matched to a gene. CDR1 is SGHTA and CDR2 is FQGNSA in the germline V gene. This CDR3 contains 16 residues. The CDR3 loop is CASRAGLAGDGGTQYF. The CDR3 bases are TGTGCCAGCAGGGCGGGACTAGCGGGGGACGGGGGGACGCAGTATTTT.

The chain couples TRBV9 to TRBJ2-5, with 8 bases aligning to TRBD2. The CDR3 covers 15 residues. The V segment lost 1 base and the J segment 5 bases; nucleotides outside the gene matches: 7. Germline CDR1 is SGDLS and CDR2 is YYNGEE. CDR3 in amino acids: CASSVSGLAEETQYF. CDR3 DNA: TGTGCCAGCAGCGTAAGCGGACTAGCTGAGGAGACCCAGTACTTC.

The gene calls are TRBV7-6 and TRBJ1-3; maybe TRBD1 (5 bases). Trimming cost V 3 bases and J 4 bases, with 13 bases left between them. Germline lookup yields CDR1 SGHVS and CDR2 FNYEAQ. This CDR3 is 15 amino acids long. The CDR3 DNA sequence: TGTGCCAGCAGCTTGGGGGGTATTGAGGGAAACACCATATATTTT. It encodes CASSLGGIEGNTIYF.

The V gene is TRBV6-5, the J gene TRBJ1-4; 7 nucleotides agree with TRBD1. Germline CDR1 MNHEY, CDR2 SVGAGI. Losses at the gene ends were 8 bases for V and 10 bases for J; bases not matched to a gene: 13. The CDR3 is 14 amino acids. The CDR3 is CASGSDRANGKLFF. CDR3 sequence (DNA): TGTGCCAGCGGGTCAGACAGGGCCAACGGAAAACTGTTTTTT.

Details on this clone: The sample carries other DNA sequences with the same CDR3. This chain links TRBV29-1 with TRBJ1-2; TRBD1 agrees at 9 bases. Losses at the gene ends were 4 bases for V and 0 bases for J; bases not matched to a gene: 0. The CDR3 has 13 residues. Germline values: CDR1 SQVTM, CDR2 ANQGSEA. CDR3 loop: CSVGQGANYGYTF. The CDR3 coding sequence is TGCAGCGTTGGACAGGGGGCTAACTATGGCTACACCTTC.

This chain connects TRBV7-2 to TRBJ2-7; D ambiguous. The CDR3 sequence is 13 residues long. V was pared by 1 base and J by 4 bases, with 8 bases between. Germline V lookup: CDR1 SGHTA, CDR2 FQGNSA. This chain's CDR3 is CASSLGFYYEQYF. For the CDR3, the DNA is TGTGCCAGCAGCTTAGGCTTCTATTACGAGCAGTACTTC.

This clone was detected a few times. DNA of the CDR3: TGTGCCGCCACGAGCGGGGACGAGCAGTACTTC. Translated: CAATSGDEQYF. The gene calls are TRBV6-6 and TRBJ2-7; 7 bases are shared with TRBD2. Trimming took 11 bases from V and 5 from J; bases not matched to a gene: 6. The CDR3 length is 11 residues. Germline CDR1 and CDR2: MNHNY and SVGAGI (reference sequence).